The TCR beta chain described here comes from a study of CD8 T cells in ankylosing spondylitis. TCRdb redid the calling of the 5' RACE reads with MiXCR, one entry per CDR3 protein. The sample lists some 290,000 distinct CDR3 sequences; 20% were seen once. Losses at the gene ends were 1 base for V and 3 bases for J; bases not matched to a gene: 10. Germline assignment: CDR1 SGHDT and CDR2 YYEEEE. The CDR3 is 17 residues long. V gene TRBV5-6 combines with J gene TRBJ2-1; 7 nucleotides agree with TRBD1. Source material: blood, either unsorted or a sorted T cell fraction (not recorded which). This TCR came from a male donor with ankylosing spondylitis or in good health (not recorded which). The CDR3, as DNA: TGTGCCAGCAGCTTGACAGGGGCTTCAGGTTTCTACAATGAGCAGTTCTTC. It codes for CASSLTGASGFYNEQFF.